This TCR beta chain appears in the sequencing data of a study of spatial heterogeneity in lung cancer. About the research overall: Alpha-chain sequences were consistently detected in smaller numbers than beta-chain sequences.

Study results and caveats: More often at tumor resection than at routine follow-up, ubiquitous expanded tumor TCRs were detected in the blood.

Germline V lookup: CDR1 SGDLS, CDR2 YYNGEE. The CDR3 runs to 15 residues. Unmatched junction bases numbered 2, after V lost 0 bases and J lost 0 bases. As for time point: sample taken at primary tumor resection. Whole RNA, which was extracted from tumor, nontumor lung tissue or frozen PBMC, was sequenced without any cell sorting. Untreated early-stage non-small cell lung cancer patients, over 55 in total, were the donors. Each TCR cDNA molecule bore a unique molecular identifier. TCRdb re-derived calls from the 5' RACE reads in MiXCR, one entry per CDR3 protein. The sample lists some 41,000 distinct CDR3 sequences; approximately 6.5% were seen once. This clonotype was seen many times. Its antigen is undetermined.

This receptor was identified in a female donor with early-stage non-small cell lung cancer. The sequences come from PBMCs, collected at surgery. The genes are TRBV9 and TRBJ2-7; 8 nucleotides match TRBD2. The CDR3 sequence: CASSVVLAVSYEQYF. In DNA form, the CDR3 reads TGTGCCAGCAGCGTAGTACTAGCGGTCTCCTACGAGCAGTACTTC.